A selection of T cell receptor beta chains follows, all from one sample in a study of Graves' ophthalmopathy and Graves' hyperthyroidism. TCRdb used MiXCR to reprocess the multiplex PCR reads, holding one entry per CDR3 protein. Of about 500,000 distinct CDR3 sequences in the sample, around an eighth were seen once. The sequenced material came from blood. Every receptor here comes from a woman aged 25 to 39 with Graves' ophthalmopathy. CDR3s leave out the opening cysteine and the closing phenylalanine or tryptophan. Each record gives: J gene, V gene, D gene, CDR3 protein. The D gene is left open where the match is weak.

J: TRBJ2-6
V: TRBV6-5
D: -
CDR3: ASSYGSSGANVLT

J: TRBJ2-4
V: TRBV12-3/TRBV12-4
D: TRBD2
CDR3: ASSLELAGIAKNIQY

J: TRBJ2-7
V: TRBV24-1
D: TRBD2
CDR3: ATSDSGTSGSPYEQY

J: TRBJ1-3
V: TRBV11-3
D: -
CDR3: ASSLNSFSGNTIY

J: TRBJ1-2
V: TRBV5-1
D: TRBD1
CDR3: ATGQGGSNYGYT

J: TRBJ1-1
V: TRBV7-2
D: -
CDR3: ASSSHRAAEAF

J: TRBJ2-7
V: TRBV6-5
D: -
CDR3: ASSYSTEGYEQY

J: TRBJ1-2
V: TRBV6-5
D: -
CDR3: ASTPTGGFYGYT

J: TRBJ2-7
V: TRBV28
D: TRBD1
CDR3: ASHPGQGIRNEQY

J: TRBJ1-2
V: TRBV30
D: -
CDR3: AVQSGPGHGYT

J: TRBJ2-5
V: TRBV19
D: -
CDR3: ASSAGSFAGGREETQY

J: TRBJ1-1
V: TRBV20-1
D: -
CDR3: SGRGATNTEAF

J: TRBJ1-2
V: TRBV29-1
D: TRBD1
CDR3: SCGQGFDYGYT

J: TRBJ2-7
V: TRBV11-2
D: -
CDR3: ASSTTTGLSYEQY

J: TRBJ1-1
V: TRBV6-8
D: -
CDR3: ASSYSSPDTKAF

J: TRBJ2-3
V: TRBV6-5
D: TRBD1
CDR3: ASSYSGGQGSDTQY

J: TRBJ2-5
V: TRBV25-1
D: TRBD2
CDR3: ASSRNGAGGILQETKY

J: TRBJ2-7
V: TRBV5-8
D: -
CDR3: ASSRGDSDSYEQY

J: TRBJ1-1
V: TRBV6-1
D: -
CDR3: ASSEWTNTEAF

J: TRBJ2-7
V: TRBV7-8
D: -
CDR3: ASSFQVVGWPYEQY

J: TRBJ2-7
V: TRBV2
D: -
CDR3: ASSEAHIRGVYEQY

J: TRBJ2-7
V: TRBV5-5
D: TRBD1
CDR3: ASSLGGTVYEQY

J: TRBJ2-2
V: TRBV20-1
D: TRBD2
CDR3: SARGNLAGRTTGELF

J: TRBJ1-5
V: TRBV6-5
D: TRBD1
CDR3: ATSWTGELRQPQH

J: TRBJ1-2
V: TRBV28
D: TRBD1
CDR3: ASSLNRGTGGYT

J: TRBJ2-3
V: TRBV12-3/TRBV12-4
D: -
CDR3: ASSLGQADTQY

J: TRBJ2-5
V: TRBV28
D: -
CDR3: ASASYQETQY

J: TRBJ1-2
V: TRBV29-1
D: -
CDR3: SVDAKGALPD

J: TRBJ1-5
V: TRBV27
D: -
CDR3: ASSFRKYSYGQKDQPQH

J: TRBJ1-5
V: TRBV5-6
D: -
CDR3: ASSSGLRVGDQPQH

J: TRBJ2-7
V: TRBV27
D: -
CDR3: ASSLSIVAFRYEQY

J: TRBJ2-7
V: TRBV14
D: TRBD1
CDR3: ASSAGTGFYEQY

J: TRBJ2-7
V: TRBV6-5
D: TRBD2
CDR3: ASSLGGLAPEQY

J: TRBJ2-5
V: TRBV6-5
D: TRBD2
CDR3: ASRTDRGTTSGRQETQY

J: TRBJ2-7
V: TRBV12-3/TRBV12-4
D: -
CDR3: ASSFGGGGKYEQY

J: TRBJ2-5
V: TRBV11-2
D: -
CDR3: ASTSKKTQY

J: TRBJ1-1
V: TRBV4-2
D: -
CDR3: AVGDKFTEAF

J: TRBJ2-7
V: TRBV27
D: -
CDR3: ASSPTSVRPYEQY

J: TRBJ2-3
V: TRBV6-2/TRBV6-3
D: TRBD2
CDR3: ASTQKAGGPADTQY

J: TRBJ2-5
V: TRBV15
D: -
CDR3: ATSNPATQETQY

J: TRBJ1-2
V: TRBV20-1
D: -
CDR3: SARAGVHYGYT

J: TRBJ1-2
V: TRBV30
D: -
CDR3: AWSPGGYGYT

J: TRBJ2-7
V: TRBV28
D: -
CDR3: ATYGQVASYEQY

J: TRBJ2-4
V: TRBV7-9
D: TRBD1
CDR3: ASSAWTGADNEKF

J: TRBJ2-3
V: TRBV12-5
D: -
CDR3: ASGLGASPRDTQY

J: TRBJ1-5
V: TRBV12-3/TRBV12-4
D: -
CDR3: ASRPPDQPQH

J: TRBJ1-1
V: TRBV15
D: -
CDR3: ATSRDFTQGGLNTEAF

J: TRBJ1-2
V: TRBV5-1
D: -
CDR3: ASRHSWEQNYGYT

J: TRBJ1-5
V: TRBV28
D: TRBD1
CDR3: ASSLGQGFQPQH

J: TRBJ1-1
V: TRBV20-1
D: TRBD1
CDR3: SAADRGTEAF

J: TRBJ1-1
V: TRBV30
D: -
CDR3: AWTRAGVGTEAF